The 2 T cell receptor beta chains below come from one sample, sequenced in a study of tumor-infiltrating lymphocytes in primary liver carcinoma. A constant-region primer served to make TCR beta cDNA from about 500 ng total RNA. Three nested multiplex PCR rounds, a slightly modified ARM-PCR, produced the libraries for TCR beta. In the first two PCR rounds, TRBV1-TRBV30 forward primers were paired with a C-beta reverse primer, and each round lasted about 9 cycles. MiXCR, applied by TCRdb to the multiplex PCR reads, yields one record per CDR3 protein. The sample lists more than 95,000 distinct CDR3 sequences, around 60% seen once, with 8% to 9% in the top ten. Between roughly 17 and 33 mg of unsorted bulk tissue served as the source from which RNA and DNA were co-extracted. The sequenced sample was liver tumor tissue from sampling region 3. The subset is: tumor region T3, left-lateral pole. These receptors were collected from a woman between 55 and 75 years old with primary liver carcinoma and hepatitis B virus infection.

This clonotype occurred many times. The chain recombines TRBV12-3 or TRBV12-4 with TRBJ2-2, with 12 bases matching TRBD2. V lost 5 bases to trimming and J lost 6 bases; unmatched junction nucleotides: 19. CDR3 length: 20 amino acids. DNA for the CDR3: TGTGCCAGCAGTCAAGCCGATAAGACTAGCGGGAGAAGGCCGGCCGGGGAGCTGTTTTTT. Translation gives CASSQADKTSGRRPAGELFF.

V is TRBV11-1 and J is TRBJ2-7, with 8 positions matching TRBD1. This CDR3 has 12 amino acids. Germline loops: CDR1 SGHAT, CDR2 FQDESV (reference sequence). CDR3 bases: TGTGCGAACAGCCGACAGGGGTACGAGCAGTACTTC. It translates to CANSRQGYEQYF.